One sample yielded the 29 T cell receptor beta chains listed below, sequenced in a study of shared clonotypes between healthy human individuals. Naive CD8 cells, CD45RO-negative and positively selected for CCR7, excluded terminally differentiated effector memory CD45RA+ cells. The protocol was immunoSEQ multiplex PCR, while the TCRdb copy is restricted to in-frame clones and leaves out a portion. The sample consists of about 2.2 million clones, about 92% of them appearing once. What was sequenced was naive CD8+ T cells from PBMCs. The receptor source for this set is a man between 18 and 29 years old in good health. Some clones in this sample may be carry-over from other donors' samples.

The chain joins TRBV27 to TRBJ2-7, with 13 positions matching TRBD2. The junction had 13 bases not matched to a gene; V was cut back by 5 bases and J by 0 bases. From germline, CDR1 is MNHEY and CDR2 SMNVEV (reference sequence). The CDR3 runs to 19 residues. CDR3 amino acids: CASSPGTSGTAAFSYEQYF. The CDR3 bases are TGTGCCAGCAGTCCGGGGACTAGCGGGACCGCCGCGTTCTCCTACGAGCAGTACTTC.

This chain joins TRBV16 and TRBJ1-1; D gene unclear. This CDR3 contains 14 residues. Trimming took 1 base from V and 1 from J, leaving 7 bases between them. Germline values: CDR1 KGHSY, CDR2 FQNENV. CDR3 coding DNA: TGTGCCAGCAGCCAATATGAGGAGAACACTGAAGCTTTCTTT. Its protein is CASSQYEENTEAFF.

The CDR3 nucleotides read TGTGCCAGCAGTGAATCGGGGGTAGGATATGGCTACACCTTC. Translating gives CASSESGVGYGYTF. The chain combines TRBV27 with TRBJ1-2; possibly TRBD1 for D (5 bases). Trimming cost V 5 bases and J 5 bases, with 15 bases left between them. This CDR3 has 14 residues. Germline CDR1 is MNHEY and CDR2 is SMNVEV (reference sequence).

The chain employs TRBV9 and TRBJ2-2; TRBD1 is a possible D gene (5 bases). Germline V gene sequence: CDR1 SGDLS, CDR2 YYNGEE. The CDR3 has 14 residues. Trimming cost V 0 bases and J 6 bases, with 9 bases left between them. CDR3 in amino acids: CASSVGDRPGELFF. The CDR3 DNA follows: TGTGCCAGCAGCGTAGGAGACAGACCCGGGGAGCTGTTTTTT. The whole variable domain, filled in from reference TRBV9 and TRBJ2-2, reads DSGVTQTPKHLITATGQRVTLRCSPRSGDLSVYWYQQSLDQGLQFLIQYYNGEERAKGNILERFSAQQFPDLHSELNLSSLELGDSALYFCASSVGDRPGELFFGEGSRLTVL.

Comments on this clone: Other DNA sequences in the same sample also yield this CDR3. V is TRBV27 and J is TRBJ2-7, with D tentatively TRBD1 (6 bases). Germline lookup yields CDR1 MNHEY and CDR2 SMNVEV (reference sequence). The CDR3 sequence is 14 residues long. Trimming stripped 0 bases from V and 6 bases from J, with 12 bases between. The CDR3 loop is CASSLSWGLGEQYF. The CDR3 DNA reads as TGTGCCAGCAGTTTATCATGGGGGCTGGGCGAGCAGTACTTC.

This clone has only one observation. This chain uses TRBV4-3 with TRBJ2-1; TRBD2 aligns across 9 bases. CDR3 length: 15 amino acids. The ends lost 1 base at V and 8 bases at J; junction bases unmatched: 6. Germline V gene lookup returns CDR1 LGHNA and CDR2 YSLEER. This CDR3 reads CASSQGIAGEYEQFF. In DNA, the CDR3 is TGCGCCAGCAGCCAAGGTATAGCGGGAGAATATGAGCAGTTCTTC.

V is TRBV7-9 and J is TRBJ2-7; D uncertain. There are 13 residues in the CDR3. Germline loops: CDR1 SEHNR, CDR2 FQNEAQ (reference sequence). V was clipped by 7 bases and J by 3 bases, with 13 bases between them. Here the CDR3 reads CASNQKGSYEQYF. The CDR3 bases are TGTGCCAGCAACCAGAAAGGCAGCTACGAGCAGTACTTC.

This clone was seen only once. Other DNA sequences in this sample translate to the same CDR3. The chain employs TRBV6-5 and TRBJ1-1, with unresolved D. With 2 bases removed from V and 1 base from J, the gap between germline ends came to 5 bases. The germline V gene has CDR1 MNHEY and CDR2 SVGAGI. The CDR3 consists of 13 residues. Written as DNA, the CDR3 is TGTGCCAGCAGTTACGGGCGGAACACTGAAGCTTTCTTT. Translation gives CASSYGRNTEAFF.

V is TRBV4-3 and J is TRBJ2-1; 8 bases are shared with TRBD2. Germline assignment: CDR1 LGHNA and CDR2 YSLEER. J was trimmed by 3 bases and V by 7 bases; bases with no gene match: 8. This CDR3 comprises 15 residues. The CDR3 here is CASTLGTSLYNEQFF. CDR3 DNA sequence: TGCGCCAGCACCTTGGGGACTAGTCTCTACAATGAGCAGTTCTTC.

Concerning this clone: At the DNA level, this CDR3 is encoded by other sequences in the same sample as well. V gene TRBV27 combines with J gene TRBJ2-7; 8 bases are a match to TRBD2. In germline, CDR1 is MNHEY, CDR2 SMNVEV (reference sequence). This CDR3 is built from 14 residues. The V segment lost 6 bases and the J segment 2 bases; nucleotides outside the gene matches: 6. CDR3 sequence reads: CASSFGGAAYEQYF. The CDR3 nucleotides read TGTGCCAGCAGCTTCGGGGGGGCCGCCTACGAGCAGTACTTC.

CDR3 sequence reads: CATSSLNSGPHEQYF. CDR3 DNA: TGTGCCACCAGCAGTCTCAACTCGGGACCCCACGAGCAGTACTTC. The V gene is TRBV15, the J gene TRBJ2-7, with D tentatively TRBD1 or TRBD2 (5 bases each). Trimming cost V 3 bases and J 5 bases, with 17 bases left between them. The length of the CDR3 is 15 residues. Germline CDR1 and CDR2: LNHNV and YYDKDF (reference sequence).

The V and J genes are TRBV7-9 and TRBJ1-2; D uncertain. V lost 0 bases to trimming and J lost 4 bases, with 6 bases between them. The CDR3 extends over 13 amino acids. Germline loops: CDR1 SEHNR, CDR2 FQNEAQ (reference sequence). The CDR3 DNA is TGTGCCAGCAGCTTAGCCGAGAGCTATGGCTACACCTTC. This encodes CASSLAESYGYTF.

The table lists this clone with a count of one. The rearrangement links TRBV2 to TRBJ2-1; no clear D gene. This CDR3 is built from 10 residues. In germline, CDR1 is SNHLY, CDR2 FYNNEI. Trimming stripped 4 bases from V and 9 bases from J, with 4 bases between. CDR3 loop: CASSGPEQFF. CDR3 bases: TGTGCCAGCAGTGGACCTGAGCAGTTCTTC.

Details on this clone: The sample holds other DNA sequences that translate to the same CDR3. The chain combines TRBV10-3 with TRBJ2-7; no clear D. V was cut by 0 bases and J by 7 bases, with 4 bases left in between. The CDR3 contains 11 residues. Germline lookup yields CDR1 ENHRY and CDR2 SYGVKD. Here the CDR3 reads CAISESWEQYF. CDR3 nucleotides: TGTGCCATCAGTGAGTCGTGGGAGCAGTACTTC.

The chain couples TRBV11-3 to TRBJ2-2; D call uncertain. The CDR3 loop spans 13 amino acids. Trimming stripped 6 bases from V and 8 bases from J, with 13 bases between. Germline CDR1 is SGHNT and CDR2 is YENEEA. CDR3 amino acids: CASSSFPRGELFF. The CDR3, as DNA: TGTGCCAGCAGTTCCTTCCCGCGAGGGGAGCTGTTTTTT.

This chain uses TRBV7-2 with TRBJ1-1; D is uncertain. The CDR3 length is 14 residues. Trimming took off 0 bases at V and 0 bases at J, with 5 bases between the two ends. Germline CDR1 and CDR2: SGHTA and FQGNSA. DNA for the CDR3: TGTGCCAGCAGCTTAGCGCGGGTGAACACTGAAGCTTTCTTT. It specifies CASSLARVNTEAFF.

The CDR3 DNA sequence: TGTGCCAGCAGCAGGGGAGGGATGAACACTGAAGCTTTCTTT. Its translation is CASSRGGMNTEAFF. The V gene is TRBV6-5, the J gene TRBJ1-1, with TRBD1 as a possible D gene (6 bases). Germline CDR1 reads MNHEY; CDR2 reads SVGAGI. The CDR3 is made up of 14 amino acids. Trimming pared 6 bases from V and 0 bases from J, leaving 11 bases between.

This sequence joins TRBV6-6 and TRBJ1-2; D possibly corresponds to TRBD1 (5 bases). The CDR3 has 16 amino acids. V gave up 2 bases and J gave up 1 base, with 14 bases separating them. CDR1 is MNHNY, CDR2 SVGAGI, per germline (reference sequence). CDR3 DNA: TGTGCCAGCAGTTACCAAAGGGGCAGGATTAACTATGGCTACACCTTC. This sequence encodes CASSYQRGRINYGYTF.

This rearrangement joins TRBV27 to TRBJ2-6; 8 positions agree with TRBD1. Germline-derived CDR1 and CDR2 are MNHEY and SMNVEV (reference sequence). Losses at the gene ends were 7 bases for V and 2 bases for J; bases not matched to a gene: 13. The CDR3 runs to 18 residues. CDR3 nucleotides: TGTGCCAGCACTGACCTCGCTGACAGGGGACCTGGGGCCAACGTCCTGACTTTC. The encoded protein is CASTDLADRGPGANVLTF.

This chain connects TRBV27 to TRBJ2-7, with D unclear. Germline CDR1 and CDR2: MNHEY and SMNVEV (reference sequence). V was trimmed by 1 base and J by 6 bases, leaving 13 bases between them. This CDR3 is 14 amino acids long. CDR3 in amino acids: CASSLFPTATEQYF. The CDR3 region has the DNA TGTGCCAGCAGTTTATTCCCCACGGCTACCGAGCAGTACTTC.

Note on this clone: Other DNA sequences within the sample encode an identical CDR3. The genes are TRBV27 and TRBJ1-5; 8 bases agree with TRBD1. The V and J ends lost 4 bases and 3 bases, in that order; junction bases with no gene match: 5. The CDR3 runs to 15 residues. Germline V gene data show CDR1 as MNHEY and CDR2 as SMNVEV (reference sequence). The CDR3 sequence is CASSSRTGLNQPQHF. CDR3 sequence (DNA): TGTGCCAGCAGTTCCCGGACAGGGCTCAATCAGCCCCAGCATTTT.

The V and J genes are TRBV28 and TRBJ1-5; D not certain. This CDR3 region has 13 residues. The V gene lost 6 bases and the J gene lost 0 bases, with 6 bases spanning the gap. Germline V gene lookup returns CDR1 MDHEN and CDR2 SYDVKM. The CDR3 spells CASRQYSNQPQHF. DNA of the CDR3: TGTGCCAGCAGGCAGTATAGCAATCAGCCCCAGCATTTT.

The V gene is TRBV6-5, the J gene TRBJ2-3; 8 positions match TRBD2. The germline V gene encodes CDR1 MNHEY and CDR2 SVGAGI. The length of the CDR3 is 15 residues. V lost 7 bases and J lost 4; bases outside the gene matches: 10. The CDR3: CASTLRFGRADTQYF. CDR3 DNA sequence: TGTGCCAGCACTCTAAGGTTCGGGAGGGCAGATACGCAGTATTTT.

This chain uses TRBV15 with TRBJ1-2; D is unclear. Germline loops: CDR1 LNHNV, CDR2 YYDKDF (reference sequence). The CDR3 covers 15 residues. V dropped 5 bases and J dropped 5 bases, with 18 bases sitting between them. The CDR3 region has the DNA TGTGCCACCAGCGAGGGCGTATCGGTAGTTTATGGCTACACCTTC. Translation gives CATSEGVSVVYGYTF.

This chain links TRBV5-5 with TRBJ1-1; maybe TRBD1 (6 bases). V lost 0 bases and J lost 0, with 15 bases in between. The CDR3 totals 17 residues. Germline CDR1 reads SGHKS; CDR2 reads YYEKEE (reference sequence). In DNA form, the CDR3 reads TGTGCCAGCAGCTTGGACAGGGAACTTAGGATGAACACTGAAGCTTTCTTT. Protein sequence: CASSLDRELRMNTEAFF.

On this clone: Other DNA variants within this sample encode the same CDR3. This chain uses TRBV9 with TRBJ1-2; D is unresolved. Trimming shortened V by 4 bases and J by 0 bases, and 7 bases separated the two germline ends. CDR1 and CDR2 from the germline V gene are SGDLS and YYNGEE. The CDR3 sequence is 13 residues long. The CDR3 sequence: CASSPTANYGYTF. In nucleotides, the CDR3 is TGTGCCAGCAGCCCCACAGCTAACTATGGCTACACCTTC.

The chain links TRBV7-9 to TRBJ2-3; 10 positions match TRBD1. The CDR3 runs 15 residues. Germline lookup yields CDR1 SEHNR and CDR2 FQNEAQ (reference sequence). V trimming: 5 bases; J trimming: 1 base; junction bases outside the gene matches: 3. The CDR3 region has the DNA TGTGCCAGCAGCCAGGGGACAGGGGGCACAGATACGCAGTATTTT. Its protein is CASSQGTGGTDTQYF.

V usage is TRBV15 and J usage is TRBJ2-5, with TRBD1 matching 8 bases. Germline V gene lookup returns CDR1 LNHNV and CDR2 YYDKDF (reference sequence). V dropped 5 bases and J dropped 4; count of bases not matched to a gene: 9. The CDR3 has 15 amino acids. Here the CDR3 reads CATSELDRGRETQYF. DNA of the CDR3: TGTGCCACCAGCGAACTAGACAGGGGTCGAGAGACCCAGTACTTC. The full variable domain, rest sourced from reference TRBV15 and TRBJ2-5, is DAMVIQNPRYQVTQFGKPVTLSCSQTLNHNVMYWYQQKSSQAPKLLFHYYDKDFNNEADTPDNFQSRRPNTSFCFLDIRSPGLGDTAMYLCATSELDRGRETQYFGPGTRLLVL.

The V call is TRBV9, the J call TRBJ2-3; 7 bases agree with TRBD2. The germline V gene has CDR1 SGDLS and CDR2 YYNGEE. The CDR3 covers 13 residues. The V and J ends lost 4 bases and 6 bases, in that order; junction bases with no gene match: 5. The CDR3 here is CASSQTSADTQYF. The CDR3 region has the DNA TGTGCCAGCAGCCAAACTAGCGCGGATACGCAGTATTTT.